Following are 18 T cell receptor beta chains from one sample sequenced in a study of glioma-infiltrating T cells. Using RNA template, CDR3s of TCR alpha and beta were amplified with iRepertoire arm-PCR. TCRdb re-called the multiplex PCR reads through MiXCR, storing one row per CDR3 protein. The data contain around 190,000 distinct CDR3 sequences, approximately 40% of them singletons. Sequenced input: glioma tissue, nonneoplastic brain tissue, or PBMCs (not recorded which). The origin of the receptors is a human donor with low-grade glioma or glioblastoma, undergoing nonglioma brain surgery, or in good health (not recorded which).

This clonotype was seen more than once but under ten times. The gene calls are TRBV20-1 and TRBJ2-1, with 8 positions matching TRBD2. J gave up 8 bases and V 0 bases, and 15 bases lay outside the gene matches. The V gene's germline CDR1 is DFQATT and CDR2 SNEGSKA (reference sequence). The CDR3 spans 17 residues. As DNA, the CDR3 is TGCAGTGCTAGAGATATGCGCGTGAACGGGGGGGGGGATGAGCAGTTCTTC. This codes for CSARDMRVNGGGDEQFF.

In the case of this clonotype: One base away lies a much larger clone, so this may be a sequencing read error. The rearrangement links TRBV2 to TRBJ1-1; D is unresolved. The germline V gene encodes CDR1 SNHLY and CDR2 FYNNEI. This CDR3 spans 11 amino acids. V lost 9 bases, J lost 0 bases, and 5 bases lay in between. The CDR3 sequence: CARKVNTEAFF. The CDR3, as DNA: TGTGCCAGAAAAGTGAACACTGAAGCTTTCTTT. Supplemented by reference TRBV2 and TRBJ1-1, the full variable domain reads EPEVTQTPSHQVTQMGQEVILRCVPISNHLYFYWYRQILGQKVEFLVSFYNNEISEKSEIFDDQFSVERPDGSNFTLKIRSTKLEDSAMYFCARKVNTEAFFGQGTRLTVV.

This sequence joins TRBV3-1 and TRBJ1-2; D is possibly TRBD1 (6 bases). The V end lost 3 bases, the J end lost 7 bases, and 15 bases lay between the germline ends. The length of the CDR3 is 14 residues. Germline V gives CDR1 LGHDT, CDR2 YNNKEL (reference sequence). The DNA for the CDR3 is TGTGCCAGCAGCCACCGTGGGGGCAGTGGTGGCTACACCTTC. Residues: CASSHRGGSGGYTF.

This chain connects TRBV12-3 or TRBV12-4 to TRBJ2-1, with TRBD1 matching over 8 bases. V gave up 10 bases and J gave up 5 bases; unmatched junction bases: 10. The CDR3 has 14 residues. The CDR3 region has the DNA TGTGCCAACAATCCGGGACAGGTGAACAATGAGCAGTTCTTC. Its protein product is CANNPGQVNNEQFF.

V and J are TRBV5-1 and TRBJ1-6; D perhaps matches TRBD1 (6 bases). Germline CDR1 SGHRS, CDR2 YFSETQ. The CDR3 length is 15 residues. V gave up 3 bases and J gave up 8 bases, with 15 bases separating them. CDR3 bases: TGCGCCAGCAGCTCCTTAGGGGGGGCGGATTCACCCCTCCACTTT. It is translated as CASSSLGGADSPLHF.

This clonotype was observed at least ten times. The chain links TRBV2 to TRBJ1-5; TRBD1 aligns across 7 bases. J was trimmed by 5 bases and V by 6 bases; bases with no gene match: 7. The CDR3 is 14 residues long. CDR1 is SNHLY and CDR2 is FYNNEI in the germline V gene. The CDR3 here is CASRPTGVYQPQHF. For the CDR3, the DNA is TGTGCCAGCAGACCAACAGGGGTCTATCAGCCCCAGCATTTT.

The rearrangement links TRBV12-3 or TRBV12-4 to TRBJ1-5; 9 nucleotides match TRBD1. CDR3 length: 14 amino acids. With 7 bases clipped from V and 7 bases from J, the junction kept 8 bases outside the gene matches. CDR3 in DNA: TGTGCCAGCATTACACAGGGGGCCGGGCAGCCCCAGCATTTT. This sequence encodes CASITQGAGQPQHF.

This clonotype turned up a few times. The junction differs from germline at one of its ends, possibly a read error. As DNA, the CDR3 is TGTGCCAGTAGTACCCGGGACTCCCCAGGAGACACCGGTGAGCTGTTTTTT. Its protein product is CASSTRDSPGDTGELFF. The V call is TRBV19, the J call TRBJ2-2, with D possibly TRBD2 on 6 matching bases. The CDR3 consists of 17 residues. CDR1 is LNHDA, CDR2 SQIVND, per germline (reference sequence).

This clonotype came up many times. This chain joins TRBV27 and TRBJ2-1, with 7 bases aligning to TRBD1. V trimming: 6 bases; J trimming: 4 bases; junction bases outside the gene matches: 6. Germline lookup yields CDR1 MNHEY and CDR2 SMNVEV (reference sequence). This CDR3 contains 14 residues. Here the CDR3 reads CASSWAGGYNEQFF. As DNA, the CDR3 is TGTGCCAGCAGCTGGGCAGGGGGTTACAATGAGCAGTTCTTC.

The V call is TRBV29-1, the J call TRBJ1-5; 7 nucleotides align to TRBD1. The CDR3 contains 13 residues. V lost 6 bases, J lost 7 bases, and 9 bases stayed unmatched. Germline values: CDR1 SQVTM, CDR2 ANQGSEA. CDR3 DNA: TGCAGCGTCGGACAGGAGGGGGACCAGCCCCAGCATTTT. Translating it yields CSVGQEGDQPQHF.

In the case of this clonotype: Given a much more abundant clone one base away, this may be a read error. This rearrangement joins TRBV28 to TRBJ1-3; D unresolved. Germline V gene data show CDR1 as MDHEN and CDR2 as SYDVKM. CDR3 size: 13 residues. Here the CDR3 DNA reads TGTGTTAGCACTGGCGGCTCTGGAAACACCATATATTTT. It encodes CVSTGGSGNTIYF.

This clonotype was recorded a few times. This chain joins TRBV5-4 and TRBJ2-3, with D unresolved. The CDR3 is made up of 14 amino acids. The germline V and J ends were trimmed by 0 bases and 6 bases, with 11 bases remaining between them. Germline CDR1 reads SGHNT; CDR2 reads YYREEE (reference sequence). The CDR3 reads CASSLDPGWDTQYF. The CDR3 bases are TGTGCCAGCAGCTTGGATCCTGGCTGGGATACGCAGTATTTT.

This clonotype has ten or more counts. The rearrangement links TRBV6-1 to TRBJ2-1; D is possibly TRBD1 or TRBD2 (5 bases each). CDR3 length equals 15 residues. Germline V gives CDR1 MNHNS, CDR2 SASEGT. V was shortened by 4 bases and J by 4 bases, with 14 bases between the two germline ends. CDR3 protein: CASSVSPGPYNEQFF. DNA for the CDR3: TGTGCCAGCAGTGTCAGTCCGGGACCATACAATGAGCAGTTCTTC.

J is TRBJ2-1 and V is TRBV5-1; 10 bases map to TRBD2. Unmatched junction bases numbered 9, after V lost 4 bases and J lost 8 bases. The CDR3 totals 15 residues. In germline, CDR1 is SGHRS, CDR2 YFSETQ. CDR3 protein: CASSASSGSRDEQFF. In DNA, the CDR3 is TGCGCCAGCAGCGCTTCTAGCGGGAGTAGAGATGAGCAGTTCTTC.

The sample holds many counts of this clonotype. The rearrangement uses TRBV28 and TRBJ1-5; tentatively, D is TRBD1 (6 bases). This CDR3 spans 12 amino acids. Trimming pared 7 bases from V and 5 bases from J, leaving 9 bases between. Germline values: CDR1 MDHEN, CDR2 SYDVKM. CDR3 nucleotide sequence: TGTGCCAGCACCAGGGGCCATCAGCCCCAGCATTTT. This sequence encodes CASTRGHQPQHF.

This clonotype occurred a few times. The chain joins TRBV2 to TRBJ2-1; no clear D. CDR1 SNHLY and CDR2 FYNNEI come from the germline V gene. Trimming removed 7 bases from V and 9 bases from J, with 13 bases in between. The CDR3 covers 12 residues. This CDR3 reads CASKLGIGEQFF. DNA of the CDR3: TGTGCCAGCAAATTAGGGATCGGTGAGCAGTTCTTC. The full variable domain, its missing parts supplied by reference TRBV2 and TRBJ2-1, is EPEVTQTPSHQVTQMGQEVILRCVPISNHLYFYWYRQILGQKVEFLVSFYNNEISEKSEIFDDQFSVERPDGSNFTLKIRSTKLEDSAMYFCASKLGIGEQFFGPGTRLTVL.

V is TRBV24-1 and J is TRBJ2-3; 9 bases align to TRBD1. V lost 4 bases, J lost 5 bases, and 12 bases stayed unmatched. Germline CDR1 reads KGHDR; CDR2 reads SFDVKD. The CDR3 is 17 amino acids. The CDR3 DNA follows: TGTGCCACCAGTGACCCCGGACAGGGGCTTAGAAGAGATACGCAGTATTTT. It is translated as CATSDPGQGLRRDTQYF.

Note on this clonotype: This sequence may be a read error, since a much larger clone differs from it by one base. The chain joins TRBV7-8 to TRBJ2-1; 13 positions match TRBD2. Germline V gives CDR1 SGHVS, CDR2 FQNEAQ. This CDR3 has 19 residues. J lost 3 bases, V lost 5 bases, and 13 bases had no gene match. In DNA form, the CDR3 reads TGTGCCAGCAGCAACCCCGGGACTAGCGGGGTGATCATCTACAATGAGCAGTTCTTC. Translated: CASSNPGTSGVIIYNEQFF.